This T cell receptor beta chain stems from a study of CD8+ T cells in alopecia areata. Study as a whole: Affected scalp percentage gauged treated patients' severity. Notes on the study in general: Researchers reported that TCR sharing among patients proved less clear than in mice, possibly HLA-linked. Scalp specimens additionally yield sequences from normal skin's resident alphabeta T cells.

This clone appeared a few times. The antigen remains undetermined. The treatment here: oral pan-JAK inhibitor, 5-10 mg twice daily. Sequencing templates came from extracted RNA that was reverse transcribed into cDNA. Sequencing used immunoSEQ multiplex PCR; TCRdb keeps in-frame clones, though not all of them. Of roughly 200,000 clones listed, roughly 50% are singletons. This sequence was found in a human donor with alopecia areata. The material was CD8+ T cells sorted from blood, obtained at week 24, from a patient treated with tofacitinib.

CDR3 region: CASSLGTDSFYGYTF. As DNA, the CDR3 is TGTGCCAGCAGTCTCGGGACCGATTCGTTCTATGGCTACACCTTC. This rearrangement joins TRBV27 to TRBJ1-2; TRBD1 might be the D (5 bases). This CDR3 has 15 amino acids. CDR1 and CDR2 (germline): MNHEY, SMNVEV (reference sequence). Trimming stripped 5 bases from V and 4 bases from J, with 17 bases between.